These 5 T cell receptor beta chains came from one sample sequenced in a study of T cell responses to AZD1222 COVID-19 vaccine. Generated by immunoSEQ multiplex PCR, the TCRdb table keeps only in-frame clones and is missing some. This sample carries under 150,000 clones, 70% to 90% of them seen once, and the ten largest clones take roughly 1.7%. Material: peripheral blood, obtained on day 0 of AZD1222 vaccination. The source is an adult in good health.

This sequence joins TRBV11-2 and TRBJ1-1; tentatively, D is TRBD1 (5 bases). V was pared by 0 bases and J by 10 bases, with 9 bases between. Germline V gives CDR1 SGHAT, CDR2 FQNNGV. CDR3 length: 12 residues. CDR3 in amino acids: CASSLDWGGAFF. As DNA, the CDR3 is TGTGCCAGCAGCTTAGATTGGGGGGGAGCTTTCTTT. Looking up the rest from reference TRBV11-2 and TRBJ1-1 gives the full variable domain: EAGVAQSPRYKIIEKRQSVAFWCNPISGHATLYWYQQILGQGPKLLIQFQNNGVVDDSQLPKDRFSAERLKGVDSTLKIQPAKLEDSAVYLCASSLDWGGAFFGQGTRLTVV.

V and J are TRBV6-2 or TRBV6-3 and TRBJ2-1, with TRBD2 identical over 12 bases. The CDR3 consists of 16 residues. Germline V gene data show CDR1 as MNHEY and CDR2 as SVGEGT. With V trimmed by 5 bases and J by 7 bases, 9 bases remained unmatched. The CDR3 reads CASSPRLAGVPNEQFF. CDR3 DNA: TGTGCCAGCAGTCCCCGACTAGCGGGAGTGCCTAATGAGCAGTTCTTC.

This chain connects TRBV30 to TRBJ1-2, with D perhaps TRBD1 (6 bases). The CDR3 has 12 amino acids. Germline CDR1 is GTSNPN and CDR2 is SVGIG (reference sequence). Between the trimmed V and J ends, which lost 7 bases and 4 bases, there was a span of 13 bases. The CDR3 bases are TGTGCCTCACGGACAGAAACCTATGGCTACACCTTC. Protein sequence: CASRTETYGYTF.

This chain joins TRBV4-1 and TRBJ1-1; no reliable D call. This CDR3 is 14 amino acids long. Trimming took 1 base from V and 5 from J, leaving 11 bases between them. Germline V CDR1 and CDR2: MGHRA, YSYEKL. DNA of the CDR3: TGCGCCAGCAGCCAAGTGGGGAGGAGAACTGAAGCTTTCTTT. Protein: CASSQVGRRTEAFF.

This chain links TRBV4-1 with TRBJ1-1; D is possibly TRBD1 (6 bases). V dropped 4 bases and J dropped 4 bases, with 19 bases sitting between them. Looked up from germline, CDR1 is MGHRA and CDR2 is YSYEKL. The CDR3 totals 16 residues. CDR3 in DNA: TGCGCCAGCAGCCCGGCCAGGGGCGGATACGGCACTGAAGCTTTCTTT. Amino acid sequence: CASSPARGGYGTEAFF.